These 19 T cell receptor beta chains originate from one sample sequenced in a study of cytomegalovirus exposure and HLA in healthy donors. PCR involved 60 Vbeta and 13 Jbeta primers. Sequencing was performed with immunoSEQ multiplex PCR; in TCRdb, only in-frame clones are kept and a portion is missing. Its table lists about 200,000 clones. The specimen sequenced was PBMCs. The receptors were gathered from a woman in her twenties or thirties in good health and CMV-seropositive.

The gene calls are TRBV5-1 and TRBJ2-3, with 9 bases identical to TRBD2. Germline CDR1 SGHRS, CDR2 YFSETQ. The CDR3 totals 16 residues. With 0 bases clipped from V and 5 bases from J, the junction kept 7 bases outside the gene matches. The CDR3 spells CASSLVPGGGGDTQYF. CDR3 bases: TGCGCCAGCAGCTTGGTGCCGGGCGGGGGGGGAGATACGCAGTATTTT.

V is TRBV5-6 and J is TRBJ2-5; 8 bases align to TRBD1. Gene TRBJ2-7 matches the end of the DNA better, so the J call may be wrong. CDR1 is SGHDT, CDR2 YYEEEE, per germline. This CDR3 is 16 amino acids long. In nucleotides, the CDR3 is TGTGCCAGCTACCCTCAGGGGCAGGGGGCTTACTACGAGCAGTACTTC. Translated: CASYPQGQGAYYEQYF.

Concerning this clone: Within the sample, other DNA sequences also encode this same CDR3. This chain joins TRBV5-1 and TRBJ2-1; 12 nucleotides align to TRBD2. Germline CDR1 reads SGHRS; CDR2 reads YFSETQ. Losses at the gene ends were 4 bases for V and 1 base for J; bases not matched to a gene: 3. The CDR3 extends over 16 amino acids. This CDR3 reads CASSPGLAGSYNEQFF. CDR3 nucleotides: TGCGCCAGCAGCCCAGGACTAGCGGGATCCTACAATGAGCAGTTCTTC.

The V gene is TRBV27, the J gene TRBJ1-1, with TRBD1 matching 10 bases. This CDR3 has 18 residues. The J segment lost 4 bases and the V segment lost 3 bases, leaving 14 bases of the junction unmatched. Germline values: CDR1 MNHEY, CDR2 SMNVEV (reference sequence). The CDR3 DNA reads as TGTGCCAGCAGTTTTCAATCCCCAGGGACAGGGGCGGCCACTGAAGCTTTCTTT. It codes for CASSFQSPGTGAATEAFF.

The J gene is TRBJ2-5, the V gene TRBV2; 10 bases are a match to TRBD1. The CDR3 has 15 residues. J was trimmed by 0 bases and V by 4 bases; bases with no gene match: 2. Germline V gene sequence: CDR1 SNHLY, CDR2 FYNNEI. For the CDR3, the DNA is TGTGCCAGCAGTGCGGACAGGGGGTACCAAGAGACCCAGTACTTC. Translated: CASSADRGYQETQYF.

This chain uses TRBV19 with TRBJ1-4; D is unclear. V lost 1 base, J lost 6 bases, and 15 bases lay in between. In germline, CDR1 is LNHDA, CDR2 SQIVND (reference sequence). This CDR3 region has 16 residues. CDR3 protein: CASSIAPGVGDEKLFF. CDR3 bases: TGTGCCAGTAGTATAGCTCCGGGAGTGGGAGATGAAAAACTGTTTTTT.

J is TRBJ2-2 and V is TRBV19; D is perhaps TRBD1 (6 bases). The V gene's germline CDR1 is LNHDA and CDR2 SQIVND (reference sequence). The V end lost 8 bases, the J end lost 7 bases, and 14 bases lay between the germline ends. CDR3 length equals 13 residues. This CDR3 reads CASRQAFSGELFF. CDR3 nucleotides: TGTGCCAGTCGACAGGCCTTTAGCGGGGAGCTGTTTTTT.

The gene calls are TRBV19 and TRBJ1-5; TRBD1 aligns across 8 bases. Germline CDR1 reads LNHDA; CDR2 reads SQIVND (reference sequence). Trimming cost V 6 bases and J 11 bases; bases outside gene matches: 12. This CDR3 spans 14 amino acids. This CDR3 reads CASRDRDDISSQHF. CDR3 in DNA: TGTGCCAGTAGGGACAGGGACGACATCTCTTCCCAGCATTTT.

This rearrangement joins TRBV2 to TRBJ1-5; D unclear. This CDR3 spans 14 amino acids. V was pared by 3 bases and J by 2 bases, with 8 bases between. Germline lookup yields CDR1 SNHLY and CDR2 FYNNEI. CDR3 nucleotides: TGTGCCAGCAGTGAGGCGGGTGGCAATCAGCCCCAGCATTTT. Protein product: CASSEAGGNQPQHF.

The chain carries TRBV5-6 and TRBJ1-5; D may be TRBD1 (5 bases). The CDR3 extends over 17 amino acids. With 0 bases removed from V and 3 bases from J, the gap between germline ends came to 16 bases. CDR1 is SGHDT and CDR2 is YYEEEE in the germline V gene. CDR3 protein: CASSLGGGLRDNQPQHF. The DNA of the CDR3 is TGTGCCAGCAGCTTGGGGGGGGGACTGAGGGACAATCAGCCCCAGCATTTT.

The rearrangement joins TRBV4-3 to TRBJ2-3; 13 bases are a match to TRBD2. CDR1 LGHNA and CDR2 YSLEER come from the germline V gene. J gave up 5 bases and V 1 base, and 3 bases lay outside the gene matches. The CDR3 runs to 16 residues. CDR3 DNA: TGCGCCAGCAGCCAAGGGACTAGCGGGAGTAGAGATACGCAGTATTTT. Amino acids: CASSQGTSGSRDTQYF.

This chain links TRBV7-2 with TRBJ1-2, with 7 bases identical to TRBD1. Unmatched junction bases numbered 10, after V lost 3 bases and J lost 6 bases. Germline V gene sequence: CDR1 SGHTA, CDR2 FQGNSA. This CDR3 is 15 amino acids long. The CDR3 bases are TGTGCCAGCAGCTTTCGCCAACAGGGGATGGATGGCTACACCTTC. It codes for CASSFRQQGMDGYTF.

This rearrangement joins TRBV5-1 to TRBJ1-4; 7 bases fit TRBD1. V dropped 6 bases and J dropped 4; count of bases not matched to a gene: 15. This CDR3 spans 17 amino acids. The germline V gene encodes CDR1 SGHRS and CDR2 YFSETQ. CDR3 bases: TGCGCCAGCACCGCGGGACAGAGCGACTTCGGTAATGAAAAACTGTTTTTT. It is translated as CASTAGQSDFGNEKLFF. Variable domain in full (rest from reference TRBV5-1 and TRBJ1-4): KAGVTQTPRYLIKTRGQQVTLSCSPISGHRSVSWYQQTPGQGLQFLFEYFSETQRNKGNFPGRFSGRQFSNSRSEMNVSTLELGDSALYLCASTAGQSDFGNEKLFFGSGTQLSVL.

This sequence joins TRBV27 and TRBJ1-1; TRBD1 matches at 7 bases. The CDR3 is 13 residues long. CDR1 is MNHEY, CDR2 SMNVEV, per germline (reference sequence). Unmatched junction bases numbered 7, after V lost 5 bases and J lost 7 bases. The CDR3 sequence: CASSPTGNREAFF. The DNA of the CDR3 is TGTGCCAGCAGTCCGACAGGGAACCGTGAAGCTTTCTTT.

The chain uses TRBV11-2 and TRBJ1-3; D is perhaps TRBD1 (5 bases). Trimming removed 5 bases from V and 0 bases from J, with 17 bases in between. The V gene's germline CDR1 is SGHAT and CDR2 FQNNGV. This CDR3 spans 17 amino acids. Here the CDR3 reads CASSLRLGRASGNTIYF. The CDR3 DNA follows: TGTGCCAGCAGCCTTCGCTTGGGCAGGGCCTCTGGAAACACCATATATTTT. Looking up the rest from reference TRBV11-2 and TRBJ1-3 gives the full variable domain: EAGVAQSPRYKIIEKRQSVAFWCNPISGHATLYWYQQILGQGPKLLIQFQNNGVVDDSQLPKDRFSAERLKGVDSTLKIQPAKLEDSAVYLCASSLRLGRASGNTIYFGEGSWLTVV.

The chain combines TRBV11-2 with TRBJ2-2; a weak D match, TRBD2 (5 bases). The V gene lost 7 bases and the J gene lost 5 bases, with 14 bases spanning the gap. Germline V gene lookup returns CDR1 SGHAT and CDR2 FQNNGV. This CDR3 is built from 14 residues. Here the CDR3 DNA reads TGTGCCAGCACCCCTCCCGGGAAAACCGGGGAGCTGTTTTTT. Residues: CASTPPGKTGELFF.

The chain links TRBV9 to TRBJ1-2; D remains unclear. CDR3 length equals 13 residues. V shed 1 base and J shed 2 bases, with 6 bases lying between them. Germline V gene sequence: CDR1 SGDLS, CDR2 YYNGEE. CDR3: CASSVWENYGYTF. CDR3 bases: TGTGCCAGCAGCGTATGGGAGAACTATGGCTACACCTTC.

The chain recombines TRBV2 with TRBJ2-5, with 7 nucleotides matching TRBD1. V was pared by 7 bases and J by 4 bases, with 6 bases of the junction left unmatched. Germline lookup yields CDR1 SNHLY and CDR2 FYNNEI. The length of the CDR3 is 13 residues. The CDR3 DNA sequence: TGTGCCAGCAAACCACAGGGGTCAGAGACCCAGTACTTC. Translated, it gives CASKPQGSETQYF.

The V call is TRBV7-2, the J call TRBJ1-5; D is possibly TRBD1 (6 bases). The CDR3 runs 15 residues. Trimming left V 6 bases short and J 0 bases short, with 12 bases between. The V gene's germline CDR1 is SGHTA and CDR2 FQGNSA. For the CDR3, the DNA is TGTGCCAGCAGTAGAGACAGGACTAGCAATCAGCCCCAGCATTTT. Encoded protein: CASSRDRTSNQPQHF.